These T cell receptor beta chains were read from a single sample in a study of T cells in Graves' hyperthyroidism and ophthalmopathy. A single record per CDR3 protein comes from TCRdb applying MiXCR to the multiplex PCR reads. The sample lists approximately 510,000 distinct CDR3 sequences; over 35% were seen once. Sequenced: peripheral blood or thyroid tissue (not recorded which). These TCRs come from an adult woman with Graves' disease, either hyperthyroidism or ophthalmopathy (not recorded which). Both conserved end residues are part of each CDR3. A D gene is named only where the DNA matches it firmly. Expanded clones are given a class, and other clones once, few, many or no size at all.

v_call	clone_size	j_call	d_call	cdr3_aa	cdr3_nt
TRBV7-9	NA	TRBJ2-7	NA	CASSPGGVYEQYF	TGTGCCAGCAGCCCAGGTGGGGTGTACGAGCAGTACTTC
TRBV7-8	NA	TRBJ2-7	NA	CASSSKLEQYF	TGTGCCAGCAGCTCCAAGTTGGAGCAGTACTTC
TRBV5-1	many	TRBJ2-2	NA	CASNLDTGELFF	TGCGCCAGCAATCTCGACACCGGGGAGCTGTTTTTT
TRBV10-1	few	TRBJ1-6	TRBD1	CASQGQGGSPLHF	TGCGCCAGCCAAGGACAGGGGGGTTCACCCCTCCACTTT
TRBV2	many	TRBJ1-1	NA	CASIAPRGSTEAFF	TGTGCCAGCATTGCCCCGCGGGGGAGCACTGAAGCTTTCTTT
TRBV3-1	NA	TRBJ1-2	NA	CASSQEQYGYTF	TGTGCCAGCAGCCAAGAACAGTATGGCTACACCTTC
TRBV29-1	NA	TRBJ2-7	TRBD2	CSVGVAGGPTGVIEQYF	TGCAGCGTTGGGGTAGCGGGAGGGCCGACCGGGGTGATCGAGCAGTACTTC
TRBV9	NA	TRBJ1-1	NA	CASSLGLINTEAFF	TGTGCCAGCTCACTGGGGCTGATTAACACTGAAGCTTTCTTT
TRBV29-1	many	TRBJ2-7	TRBD1	CSGRQGPSYEQYF	TGCAGCGGGAGACAGGGCCCCTCCTACGAGCAGTACTTC
TRBV29-1	NA	TRBJ2-7	NA	CSVWGAVEQYF	TGCAGCGTTTGGGGAGCTGTAGAGCAGTACTTC
TRBV5-1	NA	TRBJ1-2	TRBD1	CASSLDGRDRVGYTF	TGCGCCAGCAGCTTGGATGGACGGGACAGAGTTGGCTACACCTTC
TRBV9	NA	TRBJ1-2	TRBD1	CASSVGRGLSDYGYTF	TGTGCCAGCAGCGTAGGCAGGGGGCTGTCTGACTATGGCTACACCTTC
TRBV11-1	NA	TRBJ2-2	TRBD1	CASSQPQGAVGELFF	TGTGCCAGCAGCCAACCACAGGGGGCGGTCGGGGAGCTGTTTTTT
TRBV5-1	NA	TRBJ2-1	TRBD1	CASRGQGSSYEQFF	TGCGCCAGCCGGGGACAGGGGAGCTCCTACGAGCAGTTCTTC
TRBV28	NA	TRBJ2-7	NA	CASSGVGYEQYF	TGTGCCAGCAGCGGGGTGGGCTACGAGCAGTACTTC
TRBV15	NA	TRBJ2-7	NA	CATQARVASGVEQYF	TGTGCCACCCAAGCCCGAGTCGCTAGTGGGGTCGAGCAGTACTTC
TRBV9	many	TRBJ1-1	NA	CASSVEKGLNTEAFF	TGTGCCAGCAGCGTAGAGAAAGGGCTGAACACTGAAGCTTTCTTT
TRBV10-3	many	TRBJ1-1	NA	CATSSRDTEAFF	TGTGCCACCAGCTCCAGGGACACTGAAGCTTTCTTT
TRBV5-6	NA	TRBJ2-5	TRBD2	CASSFLAGYQETQYF	TGTGCCAGCAGCTTCCTAGCGGGATACCAAGAGACCCAGTACTTC
TRBV25-1	NA	TRBJ1-5	NA	CASRRWGSNQPQHF	TGTGCCAGCAGGAGGTGGGGTAGCAATCAGCCCCAGCATTTT
TRBV4-1	NA	TRBJ2-7	TRBD1	CASSQMGQGSYEQYF	TGCGCCAGCAGCCAGATGGGACAGGGGTCCTACGAGCAGTACTTC
TRBV2	many	TRBJ1-1	NA	CASSESGTEAFF	TGTGCCAGCAGTGAAAGTGGGACTGAAGCTTTCTTT
TRBV29-1	few	TRBJ2-7	TRBD2	CSVAWDYSYEQYF	TGCAGCGTAGCCTGGGACTACTCCTACGAGCAGTACTTC
TRBV7-9	NA	TRBJ1-1	TRBD1	CASSFGDRVHGTEAFF	TGTGCCAGCAGCTTCGGGGACAGGGTGCACGGCACTGAAGCTTTCTTT
TRBV9	many	TRBJ2-2	NA	CASSVGSGPANTGELFF	TGTGCCAGCAGCGTAGGTAGCGGACCCGCGAACACCGGGGAGCTGTTTTTT
TRBV6-5	NA	TRBJ2-3	TRBD2	CASSSYPGGRDTQYF	TGTGCCAGCAGTTCGTACCCCGGCGGGAGAGATACGCAGTATTTT
TRBV9	NA	TRBJ1-1	NA	CASSNGGTATATEAFF	TGTGCCAGCAGCAATGGCGGAACCGCGACGGCCACTGAAGCTTTCTTT
TRBV7-2	many	TRBJ1-1	NA	CASSLARQAGAEAFF	TGTGCCAGCAGCTTAGCCAGACAGGCGGGCGCTGAAGCTTTCTTT
TRBV15	NA	TRBJ1-1	NA	CATSAEKHMNTEAFF	TGTGCCACCAGCGCGGAGAAGCACATGAACACTGAAGCTTTCTTT
TRBV5-1	NA	TRBJ1-6	NA	CASSLEGYNSPLHF	TGCGCCAGCAGCTTGGAAGGGTATAATTCACCCCTCCACTTT
TRBV29-1	NA	TRBJ2-7	TRBD2	CSVQSGRLFYEQYF	TGCAGCGTACAGAGCGGGAGGCTCTTCTACGAGCAGTACTTC
TRBV29-1	NA	TRBJ2-7	NA	CSASLRSSYEQYF	TGCAGCGCCTCGCTGAGGAGCTCCTACGAGCAGTACTTC
TRBV3-1	few	TRBJ1-1	NA	CASSPLSQGYTEAFF	TGTGCCAGCAGTCCACTTAGTCAGGGGTACACTGAAGCTTTCTTT
TRBV20-1	NA	TRBJ1-6	NA	CSASVWPGNSPLHF	TGCAGTGCTAGTGTGTGGCCTGGGAATTCACCCCTCCACTTT
TRBV12-3/TRBV12-4	many	TRBJ1-2	NA	CASSFRGGGYTF	TGTGCCAGCAGTTTTAGGGGTGGAGGCTACACCTTC
TRBV10-2	NA	TRBJ1-2	NA	CASSESLGVGYTF	TGCGCCAGCAGTGAGTCCCTGGGGGTTGGCTACACCTTC
TRBV12-3/TRBV12-4	many	TRBJ2-5	TRBD2	CASSRLAGRQETQYF	TGTGCCAGCAGCCGACTAGCGGGACGACAAGAGACCCAGTACTTC
TRBV3-1	NA	TRBJ1-1	NA	CASSQSPFGTLNTEAFF	TGTGCCAGCAGCCAATCCCCCTTCGGGACCCTGAACACTGAAGCTTTCTTT
TRBV20-1	few	TRBJ1-5	NA	CSARVALGRGNQPQHF	TGCAGTGCTAGAGTGGCGCTGGGAAGGGGCAATCAGCCCCAGCATTTT
TRBV2	many	TRBJ1-5	NA	CASSEGVPQPQHF	TGTGCCAGCAGTGAAGGCGTACCTCAGCCCCAGCATTTT
TRBV5-6	many	TRBJ1-1	NA	CASSRRGYTEAFF	TGTGCCAGCAGCCGCAGGGGATACACTGAAGCTTTCTTT
TRBV19	many	TRBJ1-4	NA	CASSIGRGAEDEKLFF	TGTGCCAGTAGTATCGGCCGCGGCGCGGAGGATGAAAAACTGTTTTTT
TRBV29-1	NA	TRBJ2-7	NA	CSVVLGVQYF	TGCAGCGTTGTTCTGGGGGTTCAATACTTC
TRBV29-1	many	TRBJ1-1	TRBD1	CTIQTGDTEAFF	TGCACCATTCAGACAGGGGACACTGAAGCTTTCTTT
TRBV15	once	TRBJ2-6	NA	CATSRPSRSGANVPTF	TGTGCCACCAGCAGACCCTCGCGATCTGGGGCCAACGTCCCGACTTTC
TRBV12-3/TRBV12-4	NA	TRBJ1-4	NA	CATARGNGEKLFF	TGTGCCACAGCGAGGGGTAATGGTGAAAAACTGTTTTTT
TRBV20-1	many	TRBJ2-5	NA	CSAAPRSETQYF	TGCAGTGCTGCCCCTCGGTCAGAGACCCAGTACTTC
TRBV2	NA	TRBJ1-5	TRBD1	CASTSGTAINQPQHF	TGTGCCAGCACCTCCGGGACAGCTATTAATCAGCCCCAGCATTTT
TRBV20-1	many	TRBJ1-5	NA	CSALSHSNQPQHF	TGCAGTGCTTTATCGCATAGCAATCAGCCCCAGCATTTT
TRBV29-1	many	TRBJ2-7	NA	CSALGNREDRSSYEQYF	TGCAGCGCCCTTGGGAACCGGGAGGACAGGAGCTCCTACGAGCAGTACTTC
TRBV20-1	NA	TRBJ2-7	NA	CSARGDSSYEQYF	TGCAGTGCTAGAGGCGACAGCTCCTACGAGCAGTACTTC
TRBV4-1	many	TRBJ2-7	TRBD1	CASSQDRTGEVGEQYF	TGCGCCAGCAGCCAAGACCGGACAGGGGAAGTAGGCGAGCAGTACTTC
TRBV7-9	few	TRBJ1-2	NA	CASSPRGAQYGYTF	TGTGCCAGCAGCCCGAGGGGGGCGCAGTATGGCTACACCTTC
TRBV10-3	NA	TRBJ2-2	TRBD2	CAIRGLAENTGELFF	TGTGCCATCAGGGGACTAGCGGAGAACACCGGGGAGCTGTTTTTT
TRBV15	few	TRBJ2-7	TRBD2	CATSRDGTTSGYEQYF	TGTGCCACCAGCAGAGACGGGACTACTAGCGGGTACGAGCAGTACTTC